This T cell receptor beta chain was found in a study of shared clonotypes between healthy human individuals. Overall study findings and caveats: The researchers took only blood, and tissue repertoires probably look different. Donors were few, which limited the genetic and exposure-history diversity represented.

Notes on this clone: Its antigen is not identified.

Unsorted samples relied on tens of millions of PBMCs, which served as the source of genomic DNA. Under the authors' procedure: Junction-only sequences without quality scores were provided by ImmunoSEQ, so filtering was different. TCRdb keeps only in-frame clones here, not all; method: immunoSEQ multiplex PCR. That table furnishes V, J and clone size, whereas the DNA furnished D and trimming. This sample has 550,000 to 600,000 clones, with roughly 79% found just once. The clonotype originates from a woman aged 40 to 50 in good health. Some clones in this sample may be carry-over from other donors' samples. The sequencing input was PBMCs.

CDR3 protein: CASSRDRVVTEAFF. The DNA for the CDR3 is TGTGCCAGCAGCCGGGACAGGGTTGTTACTGAAGCTTTCTTT. The genes are TRBV7-9 and TRBJ1-1; 9 nucleotides agree with TRBD1. The CDR3 has 14 amino acids. Unmatched junction bases numbered 6, after V lost 5 bases and J lost 5 bases. Germline loops: CDR1 SEHNR, CDR2 FQNEAQ (reference sequence). The full variable domain, rest sourced from reference TRBV7-9 and TRBJ1-1, is DTGVSQNPRHKITKRGQNVTFRCDPISEHNRLYWYRQTLGQGPEFLTYFQNEAQLEKSRLLSDRFSAERPKGSFSTLEIQRTEQGDSAMYLCASSRDRVVTEAFFGQGTRLTVV.